Below, one TCR beta chain is given with its context. This sample was included in a study of blood T cell repertoires in COVID-19. As for the study in general: COVID-19 samples, acute and convalescent, were from the United States, Italy and Spain. Sources were T cells, B-cell-depleted T cells, or PBMCs; the material itself was cDNA or gDNA.

Per germline, CDR1 LNHDA and CDR2 SQIVND (reference sequence). The length of the CDR3 is 15 residues. V lost 7 bases, J lost 7 bases, and 19 bases lay in between. Original processing notes: Counts of nucleated cells, estimated from reference gene primer amplification, were obtained. Assay: immunoSEQ multiplex PCR; the TCRdb copy retains only in-frame clones and omits some. That table furnishes V, J and clone size, whereas the DNA furnished D and trimming. The repertoire holds fewer than 80,000 clones, with approximately 86% as singletons. The chain employs TRBV19 and TRBJ1-4; D gene unclear. The sequenced sample was peripheral blood. The receptor's source is a man aged 65-85 years with acute or convalescent COVID-19. The CDR3 DNA reads as TGTGCCAGTACCCACGGCGGGCCTACGGGTGAAAAACTGTTTTTT. Translated, it gives CASTHGGPTGEKLFF.